The clone carrying this T cell receptor (beta chain) was detected a few times. The authors ran a second PCR of about 6 to 11 cycles using a sample-barcoded 5' primer and a J-beta primer mix. TCRdb recomputed calls from the 5' RACE reads with MiXCR, one row per CDR3 protein. The sample has 750,000 or so distinct CDR3 sequences, 20% to 25% seen once. CDR3 length: 16 residues. Germline-derived CDR1 and CDR2 are LGHNA and YSLEER. The sample belongs to a study of blood T cells in healthy people across ages. These sequences were also reported in another study, on T cells of mothers and their children.

The chain uses TRBV4-3 and TRBJ2-5, with 9 positions matching TRBD1. The DNA matches TRBJ2-7 better at its end, which makes the J call doubtful. Input material: blood. The clonotype originates from a boy younger than 18 in good health. The CDR3, as DNA: TGCGCCAGCAGCCAAGATGGGGGGACAGGGCATTACGAGCAGTACTTC. Protein product: CASSQDGGTGHYEQYF.